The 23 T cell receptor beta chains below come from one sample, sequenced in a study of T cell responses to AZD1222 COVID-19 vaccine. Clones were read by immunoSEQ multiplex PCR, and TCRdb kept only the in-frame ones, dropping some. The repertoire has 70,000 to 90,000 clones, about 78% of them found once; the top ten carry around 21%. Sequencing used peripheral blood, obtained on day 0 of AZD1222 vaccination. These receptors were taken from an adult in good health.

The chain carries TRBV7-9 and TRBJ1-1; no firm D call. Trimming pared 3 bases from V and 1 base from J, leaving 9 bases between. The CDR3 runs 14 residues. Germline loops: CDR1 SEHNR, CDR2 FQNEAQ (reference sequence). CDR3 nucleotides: TGTGCCAGCAGCTTCTTTGGATCGAACACTGAAGCTTTCTTT. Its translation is CASSFFGSNTEAFF.

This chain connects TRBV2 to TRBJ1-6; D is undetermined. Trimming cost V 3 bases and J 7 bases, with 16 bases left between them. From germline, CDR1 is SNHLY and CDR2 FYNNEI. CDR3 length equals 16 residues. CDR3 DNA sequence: TGTGCCAGCAGTGAGGACGGATCAATCGGGAATTCACCCCTCCACTTT. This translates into CASSEDGSIGNSPLHF.

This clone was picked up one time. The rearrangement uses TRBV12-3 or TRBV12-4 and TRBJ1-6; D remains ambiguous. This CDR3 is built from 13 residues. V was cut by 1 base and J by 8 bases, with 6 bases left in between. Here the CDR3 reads CASSLVQDSPLHF. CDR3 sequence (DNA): TGTGCCAGCAGTTTAGTGCAGGATTCACCCCTCCACTTT.

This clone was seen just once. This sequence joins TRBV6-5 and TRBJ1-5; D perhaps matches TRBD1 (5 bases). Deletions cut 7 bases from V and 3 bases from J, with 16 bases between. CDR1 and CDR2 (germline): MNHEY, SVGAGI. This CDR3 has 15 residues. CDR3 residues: CASTRSDSYNQPQHF. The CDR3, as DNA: TGTGCCAGCACTAGAAGCGACAGCTACAATCAGCCCCAGCATTTT.

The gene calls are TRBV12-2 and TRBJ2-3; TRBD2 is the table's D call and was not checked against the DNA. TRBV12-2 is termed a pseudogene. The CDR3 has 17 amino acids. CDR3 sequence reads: CASRGASSGSLRNTQYF. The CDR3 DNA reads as TGTGCAAGTCGGGGGGCTTCTAGCGGGAGTCTGAGGAATACGCAGTATTTT.

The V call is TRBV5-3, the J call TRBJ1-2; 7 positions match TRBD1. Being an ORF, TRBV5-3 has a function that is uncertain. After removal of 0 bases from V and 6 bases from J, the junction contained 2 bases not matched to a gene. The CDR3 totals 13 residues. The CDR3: CARSLEGAHGYTF. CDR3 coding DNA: TGTGCCAGAAGCTTGGAGGGGGCCCATGGCTACACCTTC.

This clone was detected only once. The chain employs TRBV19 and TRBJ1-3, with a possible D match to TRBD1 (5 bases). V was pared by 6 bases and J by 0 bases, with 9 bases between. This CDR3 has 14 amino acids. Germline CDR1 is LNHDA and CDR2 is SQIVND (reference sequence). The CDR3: CASRTAFSGNTIYF. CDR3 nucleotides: TGTGCCAGTAGGACAGCCTTCTCTGGAAACACCATATATTTT. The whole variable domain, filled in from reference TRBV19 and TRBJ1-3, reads DGGITQSPKYLFRKEGQNVTLSCEQNLNHDAMYWYRQDPGQGLRLIYYSQIVNDFQKGDIAEGYSVSREKKESFPLTVTSAQKNPTAFYLCASRTAFSGNTIYFGEGSWLTVV.

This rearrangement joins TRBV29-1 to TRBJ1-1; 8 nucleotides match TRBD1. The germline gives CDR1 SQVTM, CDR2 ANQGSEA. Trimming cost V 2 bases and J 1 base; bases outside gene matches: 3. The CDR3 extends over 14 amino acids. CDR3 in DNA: TGCAGCGTTGAACCGACAGGGGAGAACACTGAAGCTTTCTTT. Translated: CSVEPTGENTEAFF.

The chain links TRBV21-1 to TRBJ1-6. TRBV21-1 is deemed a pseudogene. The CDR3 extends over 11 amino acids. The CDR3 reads CASSKRSPLHF. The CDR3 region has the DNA TGTGCCAGCAGCAAACGTTCACCCCTCCACTTT.

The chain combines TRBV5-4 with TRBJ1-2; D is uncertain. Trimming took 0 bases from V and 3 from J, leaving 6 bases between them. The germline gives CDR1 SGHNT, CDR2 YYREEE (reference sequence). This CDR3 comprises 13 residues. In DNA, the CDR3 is TGTGCCAGCAGCTTGGTAGAGGACTATGGCTACACCTTC. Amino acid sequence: CASSLVEDYGYTF.

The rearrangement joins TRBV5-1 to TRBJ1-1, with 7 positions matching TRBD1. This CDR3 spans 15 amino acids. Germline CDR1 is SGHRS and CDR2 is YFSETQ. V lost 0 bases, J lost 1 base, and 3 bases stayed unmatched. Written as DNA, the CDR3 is TGCGCCAGCAGCTTGGCTCGGGACAGGAACACTGAAGCTTTCTTT. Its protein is CASSLARDRNTEAFF.

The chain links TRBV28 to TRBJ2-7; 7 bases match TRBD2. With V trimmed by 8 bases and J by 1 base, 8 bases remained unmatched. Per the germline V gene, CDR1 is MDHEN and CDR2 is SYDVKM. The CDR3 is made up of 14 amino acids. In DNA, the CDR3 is TGTGCCAGCCGGCCGACGGGGGGTTCCTACGAGCAGTACTTC. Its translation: CASRPTGGSYEQYF.

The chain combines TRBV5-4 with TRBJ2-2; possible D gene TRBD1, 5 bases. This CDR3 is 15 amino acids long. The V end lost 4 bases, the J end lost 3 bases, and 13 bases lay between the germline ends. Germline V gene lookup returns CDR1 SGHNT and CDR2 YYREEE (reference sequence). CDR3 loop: CASSPGPRDTGELFF. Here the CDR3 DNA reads TGTGCCAGCAGCCCAGGGCCCCGGGACACCGGGGAGCTGTTTTTT.

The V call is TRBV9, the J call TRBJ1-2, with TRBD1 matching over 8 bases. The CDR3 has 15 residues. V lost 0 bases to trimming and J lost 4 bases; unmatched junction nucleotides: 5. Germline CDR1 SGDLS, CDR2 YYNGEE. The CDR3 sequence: CASSVGGTGTYGYTF. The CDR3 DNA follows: TGTGCCAGCAGCGTAGGGGGGACAGGTACCTATGGCTACACCTTC.

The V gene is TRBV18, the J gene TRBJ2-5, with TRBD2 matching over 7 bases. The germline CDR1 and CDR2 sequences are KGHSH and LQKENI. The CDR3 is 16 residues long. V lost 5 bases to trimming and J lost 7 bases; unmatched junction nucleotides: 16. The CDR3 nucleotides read TGTGCCAGCTCAGGGAGCGGCGGGGGATCCTCGGCGACCCAGTACTTC. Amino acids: CASSGSGGGSSATQYF.

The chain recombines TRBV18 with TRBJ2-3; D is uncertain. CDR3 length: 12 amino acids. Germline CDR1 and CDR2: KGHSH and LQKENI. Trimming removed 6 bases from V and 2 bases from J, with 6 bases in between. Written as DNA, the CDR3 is TGTGCCAGCTCGCAGATCACAGATACGCAGTATTTT. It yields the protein CASSQITDTQYF. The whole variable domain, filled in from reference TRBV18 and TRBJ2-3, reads NAGVMQNPRHLVRRRGQEARLRCSPMKGHSHVYWYRQLPEEGLKFMVYLQKENIIDESGMPKERFSAEFPKEGPSILRIQQVVRGDSAAYFCASSQITDTQYFGPGTRLTVL.

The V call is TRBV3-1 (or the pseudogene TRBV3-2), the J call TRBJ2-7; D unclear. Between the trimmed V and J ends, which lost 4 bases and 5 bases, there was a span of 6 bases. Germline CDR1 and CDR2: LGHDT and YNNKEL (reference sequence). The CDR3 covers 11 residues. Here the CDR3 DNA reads TGTGCCAGCAGCCTCATGAACGAGCAGTACTTC. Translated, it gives CASSLMNEQYF.

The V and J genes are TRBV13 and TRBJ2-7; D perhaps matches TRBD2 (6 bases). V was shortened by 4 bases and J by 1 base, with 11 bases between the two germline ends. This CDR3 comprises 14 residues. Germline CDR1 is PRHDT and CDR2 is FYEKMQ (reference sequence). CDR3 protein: CASSSAGRSYEQYF. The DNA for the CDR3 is TGTGCCAGCAGCTCCGCGGGGCGATCCTACGAGCAGTACTTC.

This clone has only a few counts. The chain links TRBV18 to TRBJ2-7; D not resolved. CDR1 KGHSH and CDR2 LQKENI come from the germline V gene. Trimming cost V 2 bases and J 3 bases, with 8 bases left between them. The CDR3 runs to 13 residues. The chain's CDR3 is CASSPSNFYEQYF. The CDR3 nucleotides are TGTGCCAGCTCACCATCTAATTTCTACGAGCAGTACTTC.

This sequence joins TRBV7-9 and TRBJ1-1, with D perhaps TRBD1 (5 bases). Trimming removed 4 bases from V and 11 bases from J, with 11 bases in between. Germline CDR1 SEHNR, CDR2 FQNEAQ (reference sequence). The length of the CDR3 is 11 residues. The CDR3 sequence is CASSSGGAAFF. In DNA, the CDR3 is TGTGCCAGCAGCTCTGGCGGGGCCGCTTTCTTT.

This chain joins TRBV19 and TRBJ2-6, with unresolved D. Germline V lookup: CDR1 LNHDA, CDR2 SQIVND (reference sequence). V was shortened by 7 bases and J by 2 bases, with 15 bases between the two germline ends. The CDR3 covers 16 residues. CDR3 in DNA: TGTGCCAGTATGGCGATAACTGGAACTGGGGCCAACGTCCTGACTTTC. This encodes CASMAITGTGANVLTF.

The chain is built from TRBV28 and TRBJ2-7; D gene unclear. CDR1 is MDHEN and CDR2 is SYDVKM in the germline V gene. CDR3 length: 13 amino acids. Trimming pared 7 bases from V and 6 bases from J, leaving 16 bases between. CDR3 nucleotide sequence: TGTGCCAGCACCCCTCTCGGGTTCGGCGAGCAGTACTTC. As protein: CASTPLGFGEQYF.

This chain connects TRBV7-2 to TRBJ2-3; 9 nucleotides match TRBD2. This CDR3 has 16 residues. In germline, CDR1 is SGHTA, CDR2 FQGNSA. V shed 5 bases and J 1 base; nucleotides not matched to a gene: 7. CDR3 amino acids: CASSLRPSGGTDTQYF. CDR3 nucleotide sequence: TGTGCCAGCAGCCTCCGGCCTAGCGGGGGCACAGATACGCAGTATTTT. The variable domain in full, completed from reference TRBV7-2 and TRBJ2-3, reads GAGVSQSPSNKVTEKGKDVELRCDPISGHTALYWYRQSLGQGLEFLIYFQGNSAPDKSGLPSDRFSAERTGGSVSTLTIQRTQQEDSAVYLCASSLRPSGGTDTQYFGPGTRLTVL.